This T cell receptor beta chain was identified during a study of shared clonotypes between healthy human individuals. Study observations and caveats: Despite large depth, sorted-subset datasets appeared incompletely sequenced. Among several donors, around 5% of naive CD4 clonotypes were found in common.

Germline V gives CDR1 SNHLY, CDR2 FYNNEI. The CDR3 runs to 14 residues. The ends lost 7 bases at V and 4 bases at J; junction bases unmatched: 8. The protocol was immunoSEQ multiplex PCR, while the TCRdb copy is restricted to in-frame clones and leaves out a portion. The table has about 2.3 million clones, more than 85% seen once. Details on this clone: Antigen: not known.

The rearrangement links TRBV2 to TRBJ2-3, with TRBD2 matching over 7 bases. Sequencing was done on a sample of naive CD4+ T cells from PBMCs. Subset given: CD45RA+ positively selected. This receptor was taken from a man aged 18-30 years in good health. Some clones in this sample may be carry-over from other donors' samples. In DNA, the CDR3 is TGTGCCAGCACCGCCAGCGGGATAGCAGATACGCAGTATTTT. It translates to CASTASGIADTQYF.